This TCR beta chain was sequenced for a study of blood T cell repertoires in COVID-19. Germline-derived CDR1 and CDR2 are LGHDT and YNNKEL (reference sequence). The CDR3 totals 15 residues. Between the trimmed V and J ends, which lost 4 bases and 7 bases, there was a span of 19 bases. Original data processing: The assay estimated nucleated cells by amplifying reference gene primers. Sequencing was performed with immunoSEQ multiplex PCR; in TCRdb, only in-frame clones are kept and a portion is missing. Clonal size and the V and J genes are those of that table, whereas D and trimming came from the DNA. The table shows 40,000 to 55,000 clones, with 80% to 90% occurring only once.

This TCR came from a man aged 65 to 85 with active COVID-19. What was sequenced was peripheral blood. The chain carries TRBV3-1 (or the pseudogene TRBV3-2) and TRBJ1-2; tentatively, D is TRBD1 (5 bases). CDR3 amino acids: CASSPWTQEGSGYTF. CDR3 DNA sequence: TGTGCCAGCAGCCCCTGGACACAGGAGGGGAGTGGCTACACCTTC.